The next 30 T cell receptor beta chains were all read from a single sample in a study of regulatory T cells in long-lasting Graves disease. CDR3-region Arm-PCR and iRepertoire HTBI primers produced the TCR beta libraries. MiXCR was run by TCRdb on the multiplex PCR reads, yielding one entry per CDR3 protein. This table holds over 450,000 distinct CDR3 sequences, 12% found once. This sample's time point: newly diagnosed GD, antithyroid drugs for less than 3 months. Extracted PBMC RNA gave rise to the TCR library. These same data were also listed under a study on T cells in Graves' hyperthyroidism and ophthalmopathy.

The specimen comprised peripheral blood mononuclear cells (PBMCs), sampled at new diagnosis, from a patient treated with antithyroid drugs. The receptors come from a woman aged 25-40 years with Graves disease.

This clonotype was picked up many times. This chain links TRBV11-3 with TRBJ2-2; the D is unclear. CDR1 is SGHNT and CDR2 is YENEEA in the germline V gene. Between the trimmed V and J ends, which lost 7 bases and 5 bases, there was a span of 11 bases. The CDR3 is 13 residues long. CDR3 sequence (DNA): TGTGCCAGCATGATCGGGTTGACCGGGGAGCTGTTTTTT. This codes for CASMIGLTGELFF.

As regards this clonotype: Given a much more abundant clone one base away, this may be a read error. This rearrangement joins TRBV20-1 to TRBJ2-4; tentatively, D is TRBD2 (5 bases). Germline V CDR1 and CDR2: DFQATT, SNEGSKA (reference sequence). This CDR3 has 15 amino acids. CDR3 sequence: CSARELVTSYDIQHF. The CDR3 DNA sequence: TGCAGTGCTAGAGAATTAGTTACTAGTTATGACATTCAGCACTTC.

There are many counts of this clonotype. The CDR3 sequence is CASTPGGESDYGYTF. The CDR3 DNA reads TGTGCCAGCACCCCTGGGGGTGAAAGTGACTATGGCTACACCTTC. V is TRBV7-9 and J is TRBJ1-2; maybe TRBD1 (5 bases). V was cut by 7 bases and J by 3 bases, with 18 bases left in between. The germline V gene has CDR1 SEHNR and CDR2 FQNEAQ (reference sequence). The CDR3 has 15 amino acids.

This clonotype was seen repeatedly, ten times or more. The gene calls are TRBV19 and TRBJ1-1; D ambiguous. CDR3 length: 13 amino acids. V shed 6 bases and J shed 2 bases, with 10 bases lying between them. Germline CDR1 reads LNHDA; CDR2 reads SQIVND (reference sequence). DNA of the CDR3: TGTGCCAGTAGGCAGGTAGGCAACACTGAAGCTTTCTTT. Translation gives CASRQVGNTEAFF.

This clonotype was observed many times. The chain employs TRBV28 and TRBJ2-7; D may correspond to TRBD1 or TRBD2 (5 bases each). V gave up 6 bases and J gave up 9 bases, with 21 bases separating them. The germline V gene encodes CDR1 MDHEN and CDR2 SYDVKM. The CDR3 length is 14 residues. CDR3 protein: CASSREVPRGVQYF. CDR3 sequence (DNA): TGTGCCAGCAGCCGAGAGGTCCCCCGAGGGGTGCAGTACTTC.

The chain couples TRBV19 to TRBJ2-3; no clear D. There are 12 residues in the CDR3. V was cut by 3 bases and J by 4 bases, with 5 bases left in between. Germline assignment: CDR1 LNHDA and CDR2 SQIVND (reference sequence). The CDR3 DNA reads TGTGCCAGTAGTATCTACGCAGATACGCAGTATTTT. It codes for CASSIYADTQYF.

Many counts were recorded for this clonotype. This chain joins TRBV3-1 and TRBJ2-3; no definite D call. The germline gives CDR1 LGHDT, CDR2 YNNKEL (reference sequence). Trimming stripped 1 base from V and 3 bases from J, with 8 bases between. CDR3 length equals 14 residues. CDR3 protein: CASSQVIGTDTQYF. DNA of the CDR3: TGTGCCAGCAGCCAAGTTATCGGAACAGATACGCAGTATTTT.

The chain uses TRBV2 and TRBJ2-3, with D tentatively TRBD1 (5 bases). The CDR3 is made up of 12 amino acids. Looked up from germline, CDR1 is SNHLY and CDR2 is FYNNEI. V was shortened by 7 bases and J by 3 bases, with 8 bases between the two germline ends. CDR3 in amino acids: CASTTATDTQYF. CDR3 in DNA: TGTGCCAGCACGACAGCGACAGATACGCAGTATTTT.

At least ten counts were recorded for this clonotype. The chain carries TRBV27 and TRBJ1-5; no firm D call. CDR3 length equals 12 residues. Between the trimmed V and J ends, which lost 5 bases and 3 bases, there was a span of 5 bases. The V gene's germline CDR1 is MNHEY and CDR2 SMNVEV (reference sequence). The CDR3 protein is CASSANNQPQHF. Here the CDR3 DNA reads TGTGCCAGCAGTGCGAACAATCAGCCCCAGCATTTT.

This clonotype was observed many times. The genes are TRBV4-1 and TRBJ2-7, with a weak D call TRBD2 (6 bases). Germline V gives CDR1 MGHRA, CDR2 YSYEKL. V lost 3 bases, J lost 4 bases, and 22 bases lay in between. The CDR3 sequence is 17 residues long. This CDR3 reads CASSQSPLGRGKYEQYF. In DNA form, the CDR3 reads TGCGCCAGCAGCCAGAGTCCGCTCGGGCGGGGAAAATACGAGCAGTACTTC.

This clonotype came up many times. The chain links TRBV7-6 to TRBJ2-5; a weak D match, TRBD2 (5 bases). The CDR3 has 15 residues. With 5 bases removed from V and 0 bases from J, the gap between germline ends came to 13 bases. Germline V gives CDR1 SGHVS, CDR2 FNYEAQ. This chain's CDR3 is CASSPFGRDQETQYF. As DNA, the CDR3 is TGTGCCAGCAGCCCCTTTGGGCGGGACCAAGAGACCCAGTACTTC.

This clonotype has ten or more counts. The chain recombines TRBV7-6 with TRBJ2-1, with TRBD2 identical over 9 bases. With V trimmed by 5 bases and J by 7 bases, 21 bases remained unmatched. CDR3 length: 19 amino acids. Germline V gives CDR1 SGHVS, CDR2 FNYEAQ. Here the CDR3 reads CASSTRAAGGWTSVNEQFF. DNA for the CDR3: TGTGCCAGCAGCACCCGCGCCGCGGGGGGGTGGACTAGCGTGAATGAGCAGTTCTTC. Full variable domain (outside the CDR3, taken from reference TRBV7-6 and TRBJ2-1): GAGVSQSPRYKVTKRGQDVALRCDPISGHVSLYWYRQALGQGPEFLTYFNYEAQQDKSGLPNDRFSAERPEGSISTLTIQRTEQRDSAMYRCASSTRAAGGWTSVNEQFFGPGTRLTVL.

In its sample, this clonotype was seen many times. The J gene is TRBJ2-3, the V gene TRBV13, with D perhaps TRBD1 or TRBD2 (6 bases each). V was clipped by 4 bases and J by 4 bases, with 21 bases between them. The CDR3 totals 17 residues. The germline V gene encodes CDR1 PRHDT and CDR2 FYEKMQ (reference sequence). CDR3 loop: CASSSGAGESRADTQYF. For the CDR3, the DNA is TGTGCCAGCAGCTCGGGGGCAGGGGAGTCGCGGGCAGATACGCAGTATTTT.

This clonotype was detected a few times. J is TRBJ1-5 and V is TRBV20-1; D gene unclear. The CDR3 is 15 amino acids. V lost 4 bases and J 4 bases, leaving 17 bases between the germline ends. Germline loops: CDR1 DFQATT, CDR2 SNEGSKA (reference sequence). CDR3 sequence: CSATVDGRDNQPQHF. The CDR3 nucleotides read TGCAGTGCTACAGTAGACGGTCGGGATAATCAGCCCCAGCATTTT.

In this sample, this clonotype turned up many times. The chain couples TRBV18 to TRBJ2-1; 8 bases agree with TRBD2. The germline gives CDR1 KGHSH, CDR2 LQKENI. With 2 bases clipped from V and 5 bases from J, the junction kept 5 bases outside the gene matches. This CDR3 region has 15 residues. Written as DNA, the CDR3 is TGTGCCAGCTCACCAAACGGGAGGGCCCACAATGAGCAGTTCTTC. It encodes CASSPNGRAHNEQFF.

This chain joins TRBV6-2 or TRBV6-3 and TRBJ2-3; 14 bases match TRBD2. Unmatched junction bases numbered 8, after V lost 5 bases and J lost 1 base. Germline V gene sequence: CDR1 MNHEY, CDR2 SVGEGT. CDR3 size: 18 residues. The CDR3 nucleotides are TGTGCCAGCAGTGAGGGACTAGCGGGAGAATACGGCACAGATACGCAGTATTTT. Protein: CASSEGLAGEYGTDTQYF.

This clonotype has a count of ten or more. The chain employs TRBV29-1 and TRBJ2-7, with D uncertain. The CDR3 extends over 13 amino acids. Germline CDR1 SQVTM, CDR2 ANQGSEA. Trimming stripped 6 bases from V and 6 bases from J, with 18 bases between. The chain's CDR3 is CSVVVGWSAEQYF. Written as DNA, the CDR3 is TGCAGCGTCGTGGTAGGGTGGTCAGCCGAGCAGTACTTC.

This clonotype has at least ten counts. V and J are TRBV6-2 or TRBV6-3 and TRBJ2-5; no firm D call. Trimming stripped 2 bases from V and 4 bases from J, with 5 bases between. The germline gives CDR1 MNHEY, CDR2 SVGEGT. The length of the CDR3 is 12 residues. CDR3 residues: CASSYPSETQYF. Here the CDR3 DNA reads TGTGCCAGCAGTTACCCGTCAGAGACCCAGTACTTC.

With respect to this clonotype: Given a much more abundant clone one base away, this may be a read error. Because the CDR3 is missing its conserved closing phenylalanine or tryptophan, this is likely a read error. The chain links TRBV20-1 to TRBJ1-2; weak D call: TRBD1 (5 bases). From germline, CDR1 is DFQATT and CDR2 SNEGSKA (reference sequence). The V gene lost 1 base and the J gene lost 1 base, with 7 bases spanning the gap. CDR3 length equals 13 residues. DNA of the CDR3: TGCAGTGCTAGAGGTGGGGGTAACTATGGCTACACCTTG. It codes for CSARGGGNYGYTL.

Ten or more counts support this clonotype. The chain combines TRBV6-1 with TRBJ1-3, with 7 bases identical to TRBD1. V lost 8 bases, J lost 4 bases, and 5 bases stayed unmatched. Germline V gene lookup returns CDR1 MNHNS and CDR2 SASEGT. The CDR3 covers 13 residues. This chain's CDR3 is CASVNRGGNTIYF. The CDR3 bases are TGTGCCAGCGTCAACAGGGGCGGAAACACCATATATTTT.

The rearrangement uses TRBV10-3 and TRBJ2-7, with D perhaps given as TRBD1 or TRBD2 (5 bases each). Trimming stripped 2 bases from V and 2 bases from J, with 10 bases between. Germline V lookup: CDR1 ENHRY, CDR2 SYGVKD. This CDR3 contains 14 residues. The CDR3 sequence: CAISEEGFTYEQYF. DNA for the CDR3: TGTGCCATCAGTGAGGAGGGGTTCACCTACGAGCAGTACTTC.

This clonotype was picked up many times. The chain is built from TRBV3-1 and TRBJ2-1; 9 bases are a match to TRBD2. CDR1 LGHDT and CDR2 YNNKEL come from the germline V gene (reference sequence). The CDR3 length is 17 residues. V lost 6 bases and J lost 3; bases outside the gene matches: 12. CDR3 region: CASSQSPLAGFYNEQFF. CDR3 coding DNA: TGTGCCAGCAGTCAAAGTCCCCTAGCGGGGTTCTACAATGAGCAGTTCTTC.

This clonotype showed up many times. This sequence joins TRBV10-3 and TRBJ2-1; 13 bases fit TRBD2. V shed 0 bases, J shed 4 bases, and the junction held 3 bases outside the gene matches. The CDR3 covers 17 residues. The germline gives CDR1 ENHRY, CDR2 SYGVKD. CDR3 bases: TGTGCCATCAGTGAGTCAAAACTAGCGGGAGGGTACAATGAGCAGTTCTTC. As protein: CAISESKLAGGYNEQFF.

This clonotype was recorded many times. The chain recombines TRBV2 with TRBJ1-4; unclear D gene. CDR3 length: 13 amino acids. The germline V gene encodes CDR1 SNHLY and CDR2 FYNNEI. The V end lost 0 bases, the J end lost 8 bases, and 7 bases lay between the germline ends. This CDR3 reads CASSEARGEKLFF. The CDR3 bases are TGTGCCAGCAGTGAAGCCCGGGGAGAAAAACTGTTTTTT.

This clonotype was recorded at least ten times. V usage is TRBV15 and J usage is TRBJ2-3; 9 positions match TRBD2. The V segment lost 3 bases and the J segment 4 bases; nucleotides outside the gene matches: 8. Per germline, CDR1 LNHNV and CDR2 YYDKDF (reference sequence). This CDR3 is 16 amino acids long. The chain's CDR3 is CATSSVFAGGPDTQYF. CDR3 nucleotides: TGTGCCACCAGCAGCGTTTTCGCGGGAGGGCCAGATACGCAGTATTTT.

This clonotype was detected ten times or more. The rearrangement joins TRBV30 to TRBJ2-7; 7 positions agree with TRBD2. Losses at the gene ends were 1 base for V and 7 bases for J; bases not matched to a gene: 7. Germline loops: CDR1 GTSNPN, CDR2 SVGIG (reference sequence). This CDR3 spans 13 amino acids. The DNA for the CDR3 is TGTGCCTGGAGTGCTGGGGGGGGTAGGGAGCAGTACTTC. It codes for CAWSAGGGREQYF.

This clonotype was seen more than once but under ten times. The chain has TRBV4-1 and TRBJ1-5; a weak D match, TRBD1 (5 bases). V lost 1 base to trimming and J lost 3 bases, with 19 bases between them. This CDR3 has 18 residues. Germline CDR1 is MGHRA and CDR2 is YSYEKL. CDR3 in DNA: TGCGCCAGCAGCCAAGTTAACGTCCGGGGCCCTACCAATCAGCCCCAGCATTTT. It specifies CASSQVNVRGPTNQPQHF.

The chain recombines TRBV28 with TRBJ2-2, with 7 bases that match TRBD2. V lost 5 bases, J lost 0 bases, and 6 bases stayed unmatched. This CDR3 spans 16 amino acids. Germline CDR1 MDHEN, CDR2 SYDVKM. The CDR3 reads CASSPAGDTNTGELFF. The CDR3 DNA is TGTGCCAGCAGTCCCGCGGGAGATACGAACACCGGGGAGCTGTTTTTT.

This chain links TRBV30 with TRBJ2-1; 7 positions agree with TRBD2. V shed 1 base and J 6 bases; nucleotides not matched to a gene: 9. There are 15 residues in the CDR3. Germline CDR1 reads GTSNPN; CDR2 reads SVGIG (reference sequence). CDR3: CAWSGWRERSNEQFF. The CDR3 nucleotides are TGTGCCTGGAGTGGGTGGCGGGAGAGGTCCAATGAGCAGTTCTTC.

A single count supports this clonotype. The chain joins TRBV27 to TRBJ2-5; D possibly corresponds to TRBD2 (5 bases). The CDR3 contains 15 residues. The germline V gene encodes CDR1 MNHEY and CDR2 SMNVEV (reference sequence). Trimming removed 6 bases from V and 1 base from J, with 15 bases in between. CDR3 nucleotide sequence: TGTGCCAGCAGACCCAGGCTGCGGGCCCAAGAGACCCAGTACTTC. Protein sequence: CASRPRLRAQETQYF.